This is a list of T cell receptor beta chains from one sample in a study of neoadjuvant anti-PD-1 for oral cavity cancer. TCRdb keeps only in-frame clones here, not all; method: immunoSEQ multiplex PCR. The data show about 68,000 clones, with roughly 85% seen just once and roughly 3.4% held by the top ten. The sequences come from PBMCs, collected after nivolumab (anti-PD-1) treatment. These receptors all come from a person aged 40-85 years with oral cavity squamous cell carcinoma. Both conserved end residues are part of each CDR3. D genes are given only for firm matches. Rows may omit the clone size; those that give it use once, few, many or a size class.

CDR3nt: TGTGCCAGCAGCAAGGGGACAGGGCTCGCCTACAATGAGCAGTTCTTC
CDR3aa: CASSKGTGLAYNEQFF
d_gene: TRBD1
abundance: once
v_gene: TRBV11-2
len: 16
j_gene: TRBJ2-1

CDR3nt: TGTGCCAGCAGTCCGTCTCTCAACCGGGACAGGGGGTGGATCAACTATGGCTACACCTTC
CDR3aa: CASSPSLNRDRGWINYGYTF
d_gene: TRBD1
abundance: few
v_gene: TRBV27
len: 20
j_gene: TRBJ1-2

CDR3nt: TGTGCCAGCAGCCCGAAGAACGACAGGTCCTACGAGCAGTACTTC
CDR3aa: CASSPKNDRSYEQYF
d_gene: NA
abundance: NA
v_gene: TRBV11-2
len: 15
j_gene: TRBJ2-7

CDR3nt: TGTGCCTGGAGTTACTGGACAGGCCTCCAAGAGACCCAGTACTTC
CDR3aa: CAWSYWTGLQETQYF
d_gene: TRBD1
abundance: NA
v_gene: TRBV30
len: 15
j_gene: TRBJ2-5

CDR3nt: TGTGCCAGCAGCCAAGATTTACAGGGCTCCTACAATGAGCAGTTCTTC
CDR3aa: CASSQDLQGSYNEQFF
d_gene: NA
abundance: NA
v_gene: TRBV4-2
len: 16
j_gene: TRBJ2-1

CDR3nt: TGTGCCAGCAGCGCCCCCGCTAACTATGGCTACACCTTC
CDR3aa: CASSAPANYGYTF
d_gene: NA
abundance: once
v_gene: TRBV28
len: 13
j_gene: TRBJ1-2

CDR3nt: TGTGCCAGCAGTTCCCCCAGGGCCGGGGTTGAAGCTTTCTTT
CDR3aa: CASSSPRAGVEAFF
d_gene: NA
abundance: NA
v_gene: TRBV27
len: 14
j_gene: TRBJ1-1

CDR3nt: TGTGCCAGCGGAGCGGGGTCCTACAATGAGCAGTTCTTC
CDR3aa: CASGAGSYNEQFF
d_gene: TRBD2
abundance: NA
v_gene: TRBV7-3
len: 13
j_gene: TRBJ2-1

CDR3nt: TGTGCCAGCAGCGTAGGCCCCCCCGGGGAGCTGTTTTTT
CDR3aa: CASSVGPPGELFF
d_gene: NA
abundance: NA
v_gene: TRBV9
len: 13
j_gene: TRBJ2-2

CDR3nt: TGTGCCAGCAGCTCCGGACAGGGAACATACAATGAGCAGTTCTTC
CDR3aa: CASSSGQGTYNEQFF
d_gene: TRBD1
abundance: once
v_gene: TRBV9
len: 15
j_gene: TRBJ2-1

CDR3nt: TGTGCCAGTTCCCACAGAGAGCTGGGCACTGAAGCTTTCTTT
CDR3aa: CASSHRELGTEAFF
d_gene: NA
abundance: NA
v_gene: TRBV19
len: 14
j_gene: TRBJ1-1

CDR3nt: TGTGCCAGCAGCCGGGGACTAGCGGGACGATACGAGCAGTACTTC
CDR3aa: CASSRGLAGRYEQYF
d_gene: TRBD2
abundance: NA
v_gene: TRBV5-6
len: 15
j_gene: TRBJ2-7

CDR3nt: TGTGCCATCGGAGATGCTGGAAAACCCCAAGAGACCCAGTACTTC
CDR3aa: CAIGDAGKPQETQYF
d_gene: NA
abundance: NA
v_gene: TRBV10-3
len: 15
j_gene: TRBJ2-5

CDR3nt: TGTGCCTGGAGTAGGATGGGACAGACCCTGAAAGCTTTCTTT
CDR3aa: CAWSRMGQTLKAFF
d_gene: TRBD1
abundance: NA
v_gene: TRBV30
len: 14
j_gene: TRBJ1-1

CDR3nt: TGTGCCAGCAGTTACGCCGGACAGCCCAATCAGCCCCAGCATTTT
CDR3aa: CASSYAGQPNQPQHF
d_gene: NA
abundance: NA
v_gene: TRBV6-5
len: 15
j_gene: TRBJ1-5

CDR3nt: TGCGCCAGCAGTCTCGAATGGGGAACAGATACGCAGTATTTT
CDR3aa: CASSLEWGTDTQYF
d_gene: NA
abundance: NA
v_gene: TRBV5-1
len: 14
j_gene: TRBJ2-3

CDR3nt: TGTGCCTGGAGCCGAGACAGGGGGGATCCCTACAATGAGCAGTTCTTC
CDR3aa: CAWSRDRGDPYNEQFF
d_gene: TRBD1
abundance: NA
v_gene: TRBV30
len: 16
j_gene: TRBJ2-1

CDR3nt: TGTGCCAGCAGCATTCAGGATAACTATGGCTACACCTTC
CDR3aa: CASSIQDNYGYTF
d_gene: NA
abundance: NA
v_gene: TRBV11-1
len: 13
j_gene: TRBJ1-2

CDR3nt: TGTGCCAGCAATGTAGGGGCGGTGAGCACCGGGGAGCTGTTTTTT
CDR3aa: CASNVGAVSTGELFF
d_gene: NA
abundance: NA
v_gene: TRBV6-5
len: 15
j_gene: TRBJ2-2

CDR3nt: TGTGCCAGCAGCTCGGGGACTAGCAGCACCGGGGAGCTGTTTTTT
CDR3aa: CASSSGTSSTGELFF
d_gene: TRBD2
abundance: once
v_gene: TRBV5-4
len: 15
j_gene: TRBJ2-2

CDR3nt: TGTGCCAGCACTGGGGGATTAAACACCGGGGAGCTGTTTTTT
CDR3aa: CASTGGLNTGELFF
d_gene: NA
abundance: NA
v_gene: TRBV27
len: 14
j_gene: TRBJ2-2

CDR3nt: TGTGCCAGTAAGAGTCGGGACACCTACTCTGGAAACACCATATATTTT
CDR3aa: CASKSRDTYSGNTIYF
d_gene: NA
abundance: NA
v_gene: TRBV19
len: 16
j_gene: TRBJ1-3

CDR3nt: TGTGCCAGCGCCCCAGCGGGTTTAGAGACCCAGTACTTC
CDR3aa: CASAPAGLETQYF
d_gene: NA
abundance: once
v_gene: TRBV25-1
len: 13
j_gene: TRBJ2-5

CDR3nt: TGCGCCAGCAGCTTATCGGGGGACCCCTACGAGCAGTACTTC
CDR3aa: CASSLSGDPYEQYF
d_gene: NA
abundance: NA
v_gene: TRBV5-1
len: 14
j_gene: TRBJ2-7

CDR3nt: TGTGCCAGCAGCGTGGGACTAGCGCGATCCTACGAGCAGTACTTC
CDR3aa: CASSVGLARSYEQYF
d_gene: TRBD2
abundance: NA
v_gene: TRBV11-2
len: 15
j_gene: TRBJ2-7

CDR3nt: TGTGCCAGCAGCGCCGGACTGGGGTACGAGCAGTACTTC
CDR3aa: CASSAGLGYEQYF
d_gene: NA
abundance: NA
v_gene: TRBV2
len: 13
j_gene: TRBJ2-7

CDR3nt: TGCGCCAGCAGTGTGACGGTTTATGAGACCCAGTACTTC
CDR3aa: CASSVTVYETQYF
d_gene: NA
abundance: NA
v_gene: TRBV10-1
len: 13
j_gene: TRBJ2-5

CDR3nt: TGTGCCAGCAGCTTGTGGGGGGCTGGAGATACGCAGTATTTT
CDR3aa: CASSLWGAGDTQYF
d_gene: NA
abundance: NA
v_gene: TRBV5-6
len: 14
j_gene: TRBJ2-3

CDR3nt: TGTGCCAGCAGCCAAACAGGGCCCACTGAAGCTTTCTTT
CDR3aa: CASSQTGPTEAFF
d_gene: NA
abundance: NA
v_gene: TRBV16
len: 13
j_gene: TRBJ1-1

CDR3nt: TGCGCCAGCAGCTTGGAACTGTACGGGGGAGGGCAGTACTTC
CDR3aa: CASSLELYGGGQYF
d_gene: NA
abundance: NA
v_gene: TRBV5-1
len: 14
j_gene: TRBJ2-7

CDR3nt: TGCGCCAGCAGCTCCGCCTACGAGCAGTACTTC
CDR3aa: CASSSAYEQYF
d_gene: NA
abundance: NA
v_gene: TRBV5-1
len: 11
j_gene: TRBJ2-7

CDR3nt: TGTGCCAGCAGCCCGCCGGGACACGTTAAGGCCCAGCATTTT
CDR3aa: CASSPPGHVKAQHF
d_gene: NA
abundance: NA
v_gene: TRBV6-5
len: 14
j_gene: TRBJ1-5

CDR3nt: TGTGCCAGCAGTGAACAGGGCCTGGACAATGAAAAACTGTTTTTT
CDR3aa: CASSEQGLDNEKLFF
d_gene: NA
abundance: NA
v_gene: TRBV2
len: 15
j_gene: TRBJ1-4

CDR3nt: TGTGCCTGGAGGGGGACAGGGGGTCCCGGGGAGCTGTTTTTT
CDR3aa: CAWRGTGGPGELFF
d_gene: TRBD1
abundance: few
v_gene: TRBV30
len: 14
j_gene: TRBJ2-2

CDR3nt: TGCGCCAGCAGCTCGTGGTTGGGGACCTACAATGAGCAGTTCTTC
CDR3aa: CASSSWLGTYNEQFF
d_gene: NA
abundance: NA
v_gene: TRBV5-1
len: 15
j_gene: TRBJ2-1

CDR3nt: TGCGCCAGCAGCTTGGAGGCCCCAAGGGGCGAGCAGTACTTC
CDR3aa: CASSLEAPRGEQYF
d_gene: NA
abundance: NA
v_gene: TRBV5-1
len: 14
j_gene: TRBJ2-7

CDR3nt: TGTGCCAGTAGTATAGTGGGACAGATCTACGAGCAGTACTTC
CDR3aa: CASSIVGQIYEQYF
d_gene: TRBD1
abundance: once
v_gene: TRBV19
len: 14
j_gene: TRBJ2-7

CDR3nt: TGTGCCAGCAGCTTGGTGGGACAGGGGGTGGATACGCAGTATTTT
CDR3aa: CASSLVGQGVDTQYF
d_gene: TRBD1
abundance: few
v_gene: TRBV5-6
len: 15
j_gene: TRBJ2-3

CDR3nt: TGTGCCAGCAGCGTCGATCAGGGTAGCTCCTACAATGAGCAGTTCTTC
CDR3aa: CASSVDQGSSYNEQFF
d_gene: NA
abundance: NA
v_gene: TRBV9
len: 16
j_gene: TRBJ2-1

CDR3nt: TGTGCCAGCGGGAGAAACGGGAGGGAGACCCAGTACTTC
CDR3aa: CASGRNGRETQYF
d_gene: TRBD2
abundance: NA
v_gene: TRBV2
len: 13
j_gene: TRBJ2-5

CDR3nt: TGTGCCACCATAAGCCCCCAGGCCAGTGGAGAGCAGTACTTC
CDR3aa: CATISPQASGEQYF
d_gene: NA
abundance: once
v_gene: TRBV6-1
len: 14
j_gene: TRBJ2-7

CDR3nt: TGCAGCGTTGAACAGGGGGTTTACAATGAGCAGTTCTTC
CDR3aa: CSVEQGVYNEQFF
d_gene: TRBD1
abundance: NA
v_gene: TRBV29-1
len: 13
j_gene: TRBJ2-1

CDR3nt: TGTGCCAGCAGCCCCGATCCGACGGCAAATACGCAGTATTTT
CDR3aa: CASSPDPTANTQYF
d_gene: NA
abundance: NA
v_gene: TRBV7-3
len: 14
j_gene: TRBJ2-3

CDR3nt: TGTGCCAGTAGTATAGATCATTCGGCAGAACTAGCCAAAAACATTCAGTACTTC
CDR3aa: CASSIDHSAELAKNIQYF
d_gene: NA
abundance: NA
v_gene: TRBV19
len: 18
j_gene: TRBJ2-4

CDR3nt: TGTGCCAGCAGCTTAGCGGTGGGTCGGACAGATACGCAGTATTTT
CDR3aa: CASSLAVGRTDTQYF
d_gene: NA
abundance: NA
v_gene: TRBV11-2
len: 15
j_gene: TRBJ2-3

CDR3nt: TGTGCCAGCAGCGATCCCAGGGATGGCTACACCTTC
CDR3aa: CASSDPRDGYTF
d_gene: NA
abundance: once
v_gene: TRBV9
len: 12
j_gene: TRBJ1-2

CDR3nt: TGCAGCGTTCTACCCCCAGACCCAGGGCTCTATGGCTACACCTTC
CDR3aa: CSVLPPDPGLYGYTF
d_gene: NA
abundance: NA
v_gene: TRBV29-1
len: 15
j_gene: TRBJ1-2

CDR3nt: TGTGCCAGCAGCGTAGCCGTCGAGGGAAACACCATATATTTT
CDR3aa: CASSVAVEGNTIYF
d_gene: NA
abundance: NA
v_gene: TRBV9
len: 14
j_gene: TRBJ1-3

CDR3nt: TGTGCAAGTCGCTTAAGGCGGGCGGGGACAGGGGGCGCGGGCTATGGCTACACCTTC
CDR3aa: CASRLRRAGTGGAGYGYTF
d_gene: NA
abundance: NA
v_gene: TRBV12-2
len: 19
j_gene: TRBJ1-2

CDR3nt: TGTGCCAGCAGCGTAGGGAGCGGCTCCTACGAGCAGTACTTC
CDR3aa: CASSVGSGSYEQYF
d_gene: NA
abundance: NA
v_gene: TRBV9
len: 14
j_gene: TRBJ2-7

CDR3nt: TGTGCCAGCAGTTCCCTAGCGACGGTTAGTAACGAGCAGTACTTC
CDR3aa: CASSSLATVSNEQYF
d_gene: NA
abundance: NA
v_gene: TRBV28
len: 15
j_gene: TRBJ2-7

CDR3nt: TGTGCCAGCAGCGCTAAGCAGCCGATCTTCCAAGAGACCCAGTACTTC
CDR3aa: CASSAKQPIFQETQYF
d_gene: NA
abundance: NA
v_gene: TRBV14
len: 16
j_gene: TRBJ2-5

CDR3nt: TGTGCCAGTAGATCGGCAGGGGAGGGCCAAGAGACCCAGTACTTC
CDR3aa: CASRSAGEGQETQYF
d_gene: NA
abundance: NA
v_gene: TRBV19
len: 15
j_gene: TRBJ2-5

CDR3nt: TGTGCCAGCAGCTTAGAGGCGGGAGTAACAGATACGCAGTATTTT
CDR3aa: CASSLEAGVTDTQYF
d_gene: TRBD2
abundance: NA
v_gene: TRBV7-9
len: 15
j_gene: TRBJ2-3